This is a list of T cell receptor beta chains from one sample in a study of cytomegalovirus exposure and HLA in healthy donors. TCRdb keeps only in-frame clones here, not all; method: immunoSEQ multiplex PCR. The sample has about 130,000 clones, about 80% seen once; the top ten hold roughly 4%. Sequencing input: PBMCs. These receptor sequences come from a woman aged 40 to 49 in good health and CMV-seronegative. Each CDR3 is given with its conserved first and last residue. A D gene is named only where the DNA matches it firmly. Clone size is not always given. Where it is, it says once, few, many or a class for expanded clones.

CDR3 DNA: TGTGCCAGCAGCGGGCGGACAGGGGGCACTGAAGCTTTCTTT
CDR3 protein: CASSGRTGGTEAFF
V gene: TRBV7-2
clone size: few
J gene: TRBJ1-1
D gene: TRBD1

CDR3 DNA: TGTGCCAGCAGCTTAAGGACTAGCGGTTCCTACGAGCAGTACTTC
CDR3 protein: CASSLRTSGSYEQYF
V gene: TRBV7-2
clone size: NA
J gene: TRBJ2-7
D gene: TRBD2

CDR3 DNA: TGTGCCAGCAGTTTTCTTGATGGCTACACCTTC
CDR3 protein: CASSFLDGYTF
V gene: TRBV28
clone size: NA
J gene: TRBJ1-2
D gene: NA

CDR3 DNA: TGTGCCAGCAGTCCGGGGGGCGAGACCCAGTACTTC
CDR3 protein: CASSPGGETQYF
V gene: TRBV27
clone size: NA
J gene: TRBJ2-5
D gene: NA

CDR3 DNA: TGTGCCAGCAGCCAAATGGAGGGTAGGGGCCGGGAGCTGTTTTTT
CDR3 protein: CASSQMEGRGRELFF
V gene: TRBV7-9
clone size: NA
J gene: TRBJ2-2
D gene: NA

CDR3 DNA: TGTGCCAGCAGCCCATCTTTGGGGGGCACTGAAGCTTTCTTT
CDR3 protein: CASSPSLGGTEAFF
V gene: TRBV7-8
clone size: NA
J gene: TRBJ1-1
D gene: NA

CDR3 DNA: TGTGCCATCAGCGAACTAGCGGGGGGGTTCACAGATACGCAGTATTTT
CDR3 protein: CAISELAGGFTDTQYF
V gene: TRBV10-3
clone size: NA
J gene: TRBJ2-3
D gene: TRBD2

CDR3 DNA: TGTGCCAGCAGCCCCTCGGGGGTCCGGGAGACCCAGTACTTC
CDR3 protein: CASSPSGVRETQYF
V gene: TRBV11-3
clone size: NA
J gene: TRBJ2-5
D gene: NA

CDR3 DNA: TGTGCCAGCAGCTTCGGCGGGAGGGCCCCCCACGAGCAGTACTTC
CDR3 protein: CASSFGGRAPHEQYF
V gene: TRBV11-2
clone size: NA
J gene: TRBJ2-7
D gene: TRBD2

CDR3 DNA: TGTGCCAGCAGTTTCGGTATCAGGGAGACCCAGTACTTC
CDR3 protein: CASSFGIRETQYF
V gene: TRBV28
clone size: NA
J gene: TRBJ2-5
D gene: NA

CDR3 DNA: TGTGCCAGCCAGGGGGCTAGCAATCAGCCCCAGCATTTT
CDR3 protein: CASQGASNQPQHF
V gene: TRBV7-9
clone size: NA
J gene: TRBJ1-5
D gene: TRBD1

CDR3 DNA: TGCGCCAGCAGCTTGGGACAGGGATGGTACGAGCAGTACTTC
CDR3 protein: CASSLGQGWYEQYF
V gene: TRBV5-1
clone size: NA
J gene: TRBJ2-7
D gene: TRBD1

CDR3 DNA: TGTGCCAGCAGCCAAGGCGTGGGCGAGACAGCCTACGAGCAGTACTTC
CDR3 protein: CASSQGVGETAYEQYF
V gene: TRBV4-2
clone size: once
J gene: TRBJ2-7
D gene: NA

CDR3 DNA: TGTGCCAGCAGCCCGGGACAGAGAGGCAAAAACATTCAGTACTTC
CDR3 protein: CASSPGQRGKNIQYF
V gene: TRBV5-4
clone size: NA
J gene: TRBJ2-4
D gene: TRBD1

CDR3 DNA: TGCGCCAGCAGCCTTCTTGACGAGCAGTACTTC
CDR3 protein: CASSLLDEQYF
V gene: TRBV5-1
clone size: NA
J gene: TRBJ2-7
D gene: NA

CDR3 DNA: TGCGCCAGCAGCCAAGACCGGCAGGGGGGAAACACCATATATTTT
CDR3 protein: CASSQDRQGGNTIYF
V gene: TRBV4-3
clone size: NA
J gene: TRBJ1-3
D gene: NA

CDR3 DNA: TGCGCCAGCAGCCAAGATCTGGGAGCCGAGCGCAATCAGCCCCAGCATTTT
CDR3 protein: CASSQDLGAERNQPQHF
V gene: TRBV4-3
clone size: NA
J gene: TRBJ1-5
D gene: NA

CDR3 DNA: TGTGCCAGCAGCTTAGGGACAGGGAGCTCTGGGGCCAACGTCCTGACTTTC
CDR3 protein: CASSLGTGSSGANVLTF
V gene: TRBV7-2
clone size: once
J gene: TRBJ2-6
D gene: TRBD1

CDR3 DNA: TGTGCCAGTAGACGGGACAGGGGGCTGAGCAATCAGCCCCAGCATTTT
CDR3 protein: CASRRDRGLSNQPQHF
V gene: TRBV19
clone size: NA
J gene: TRBJ1-5
D gene: TRBD1

CDR3 DNA: TGTGCCAGCAGCCAAGGCATTAGCGGGGGGGCCTTCTCCTACGAGCAGTACTTC
CDR3 protein: CASSQGISGGAFSYEQYF
V gene: TRBV4-2
clone size: few
J gene: TRBJ2-7
D gene: TRBD2

CDR3 DNA: TGTGCCACCAGCAGGGACAGGGCTCGGGAGACCCAGTACTTC
CDR3 protein: CATSRDRARETQYF
V gene: TRBV15
clone size: few
J gene: TRBJ2-5
D gene: TRBD1

CDR3 DNA: TGTGCCAGTAGGGGGACAGGGTACGAGCAGTACTTC
CDR3 protein: CASRGTGYEQYF
V gene: TRBV19
clone size: NA
J gene: TRBJ2-7
D gene: TRBD1

CDR3 DNA: TGTGCCAGCAGCTCCTGGACAGGGGGTGACTATGGCTACACCTTC
CDR3 protein: CASSSWTGGDYGYTF
V gene: TRBV7-9
clone size: NA
J gene: TRBJ1-2
D gene: TRBD1

CDR3 DNA: TGTGCCAGCTCACCAAGGAGAGGACAGGGGCAGAGGGACACTGAAGCTTTCTTT
CDR3 protein: CASSPRRGQGQRDTEAFF
V gene: TRBV18
clone size: NA
J gene: TRBJ1-1
D gene: TRBD1

CDR3 DNA: TGTGCCAGCAGTGAGCTGGCTGGTGGTGCTGGCTATGGCTACACCTTC
CDR3 protein: CASSELAGGAGYGYTF
V gene: TRBV6-1
clone size: NA
J gene: TRBJ1-2
D gene: NA

CDR3 DNA: TGTGCCAGCAGACAAGCGGGAGTGGGAGATACGCAGTATTTT
CDR3 protein: CASRQAGVGDTQYF
V gene: TRBV6-6
clone size: NA
J gene: TRBJ2-3
D gene: TRBD2

CDR3 DNA: TGTGCCACCGGGACAGGGGCTGCCGAGCAGTACTTC
CDR3 protein: CATGTGAAEQYF
V gene: TRBV15
clone size: few
J gene: TRBJ2-7
D gene: TRBD1

CDR3 DNA: TGCGCCAGCAGCCAAGGCCCCAGGGAGGGGGATGAAAAACTGTTTTTT
CDR3 protein: CASSQGPREGDEKLFF
V gene: TRBV4-3
clone size: NA
J gene: TRBJ1-4
D gene: NA

CDR3 DNA: TGTGCCAGCAGCTTATCTGGGGCCAACGTCCTGCCTTTC
CDR3 protein: CASSLSGANVLPF
V gene: TRBV5-6
clone size: NA
J gene: TRBJ2-6
D gene: NA

CDR3 DNA: TGTGCCAGCAGCCAGAACGCGGGGGGATACACCTTC
CDR3 protein: CASSQNAGGYTF
V gene: TRBV7-2
clone size: NA
J gene: TRBJ1-2
D gene: NA

CDR3 DNA: TGTGCCAGCAGCACAGGGGGCACTGAAGCTTTCTTT
CDR3 protein: CASSTGGTEAFF
V gene: TRBV6-6
clone size: NA
J gene: TRBJ1-1
D gene: TRBD1

CDR3 DNA: TGCGCCAGCGCACCGGAGGTTACGCAGTATTTT
CDR3 protein: CASAPEVTQYF
V gene: TRBV4-1
clone size: NA
J gene: TRBJ2-3
D gene: NA

CDR3 DNA: TGTGCCAGCAGTTTCCGACCCGGGACAGTGCAAGAGACCCAGTACTTC
CDR3 protein: CASSFRPGTVQETQYF
V gene: TRBV28
clone size: NA
J gene: TRBJ2-5
D gene: TRBD1

CDR3 DNA: TGTGCCATCAGTGAGTCGGCGGCAACTAATGAAAAACTGTTTTTT
CDR3 protein: CAISESAATNEKLFF
V gene: TRBV10-3
clone size: NA
J gene: TRBJ1-4
D gene: NA

CDR3 DNA: TGTGCCAGCAGTGGAAGAGCCCCGGACTCAACTAATGAAAAACTGTTTTTT
CDR3 protein: CASSGRAPDSTNEKLFF
V gene: TRBV25-1
clone size: NA
J gene: TRBJ1-4
D gene: NA

CDR3 DNA: TGTGCCAGCAGTTACTCCGGGGGGGGGTCCTACGAGCAGTACTTC
CDR3 protein: CASSYSGGGSYEQYF
V gene: TRBV6-5
clone size: NA
J gene: TRBJ2-7
D gene: TRBD2

CDR3 DNA: TGTGCCAGCAGCGCGGAATGGACGGGAAATAATTCACCCCTCCACTTT
CDR3 protein: CASSAEWTGNNSPLHF
V gene: TRBV5-8
clone size: few
J gene: TRBJ1-6
D gene: NA

CDR3 DNA: TGCGCCAGCAGCTTTTCCGGGAACACTGAGGCTTTCTTT
CDR3 protein: CASSFSGNTEAFF
V gene: TRBV5-1
clone size: NA
J gene: TRBJ1-1
D gene: NA

CDR3 DNA: TGCGCCAGCAGCTTGGAGGGGACAGGGGCTAACTATGGCTACACCTTC
CDR3 protein: CASSLEGTGANYGYTF
V gene: TRBV5-1
clone size: NA
J gene: TRBJ1-2
D gene: TRBD1

CDR3 DNA: TGTGCCAGTAGTACCGACACTGAAGCTTTCTTT
CDR3 protein: CASSTDTEAFF
V gene: TRBV19
clone size: NA
J gene: TRBJ1-1
D gene: NA

CDR3 DNA: TGTGCCAGCAGCCCACGGGACAGGGCCAATGAAAAACTGTTTTTT
CDR3 protein: CASSPRDRANEKLFF
V gene: TRBV5-6
clone size: once
J gene: TRBJ1-4
D gene: TRBD1

CDR3 DNA: TGTGCCAGCAGTAAACTTGAGACTGACTACAATGAGCAGTTCTTC
CDR3 protein: CASSKLETDYNEQFF
V gene: TRBV28
clone size: NA
J gene: TRBJ2-1
D gene: NA

CDR3 DNA: TGTGCCAGCAAACGTAGCGGGAGGGCCTACGAGCAGTACTTC
CDR3 protein: CASKRSGRAYEQYF
V gene: TRBV6-5
clone size: NA
J gene: TRBJ2-7
D gene: TRBD2

CDR3 DNA: TGTGCCAGTACCAATGCCCCGGGTCTCTATGGCTACACCTTC
CDR3 protein: CASTNAPGLYGYTF
V gene: TRBV19
clone size: NA
J gene: TRBJ1-2
D gene: NA

CDR3 DNA: TGTGCCAGCAGTTTAATGGGCAGGGGAGAAGCTTTCTTT
CDR3 protein: CASSLMGRGEAFF
V gene: TRBV27
clone size: few
J gene: TRBJ1-1
D gene: NA

CDR3 DNA: TGCGCCAGCAGCCAAGATAGCGGGGGGGCAGATACGCAGTATTTT
CDR3 protein: CASSQDSGGADTQYF
V gene: TRBV4-3
clone size: NA
J gene: TRBJ2-3
D gene: TRBD2

CDR3 DNA: TGTGCCAGCAGCCCCCCTAGTTTGGATACGCAGTATTTT
CDR3 protein: CASSPPSLDTQYF
V gene: TRBV9
clone size: NA
J gene: TRBJ2-3
D gene: NA

CDR3 DNA: TGTGCCAGTAGTACGGGACAGGGGAGCGCGGGTCGTGAAAAACTGTTTTTT
CDR3 protein: CASSTGQGSAGREKLFF
V gene: TRBV19
clone size: NA
J gene: TRBJ1-4
D gene: TRBD1

CDR3 DNA: TGTGCCAGTAGTCTCCCCGGACTAGCGGGATACTACGAGCAGTACTTC
CDR3 protein: CASSLPGLAGYYEQYF
V gene: TRBV19
clone size: NA
J gene: TRBJ2-7
D gene: TRBD2

CDR3 DNA: TGTGCCAGCAGTTTAGATAGGACATCCGCAGGGGCCTATGGCTACACCTTC
CDR3 protein: CASSLDRTSAGAYGYTF
V gene: TRBV27
clone size: NA
J gene: TRBJ1-2
D gene: NA

CDR3 DNA: TGTGCCAGCAGTTTGGAGGGACGGGTGGGCGAGACCCAGTACTTC
CDR3 protein: CASSLEGRVGETQYF
V gene: TRBV27
clone size: NA
J gene: TRBJ2-5
D gene: NA

CDR3 DNA: TGCGCCAGCAGCAGGAGCGATCCGGGCACTGAAGCTTTCTTT
CDR3 protein: CASSRSDPGTEAFF
V gene: TRBV5-1
clone size: NA
J gene: TRBJ1-1
D gene: NA

CDR3 DNA: TGTGCCAGCAGTGACGAAGACAGGTTTTGGCGGCCCCAGCATTTT
CDR3 protein: CASSDEDRFWRPQHF
V gene: TRBV2
clone size: NA
J gene: TRBJ1-5
D gene: NA

CDR3 DNA: TGTGCCAGCAGCTCGGGAGGGGTAAGCAATCAGCCCCAGCATTTT
CDR3 protein: CASSSGGVSNQPQHF
V gene: TRBV5-5
clone size: NA
J gene: TRBJ1-5
D gene: NA

CDR3 DNA: TGTGCCAGTAGTGCAACAAGGGGGTTAAGCAATCAGCCCCAGCATTTT
CDR3 protein: CASSATRGLSNQPQHF
V gene: TRBV19
clone size: NA
J gene: TRBJ1-5
D gene: NA